One and the same sample provided the 16 T cell receptor beta chains below, sequenced in a study of blood T cell repertoires in COVID-19. TCRdb's copy holds only in-frame clones and misses some; the assay was immunoSEQ multiplex PCR. Among approximately 140,000 clones listed, approximately 80% were seen once. The sequenced sample was peripheral blood. The receptors come from a human donor in a cohort sampled during active COVID-19.

The genes are TRBV28 and TRBJ2-7; the D gene is possibly TRBD1 (6 bases). The CDR3 has 14 residues. With 4 bases removed from V and 1 base from J, the gap between germline ends came to 11 bases. CDR1 is MDHEN, CDR2 SYDVKM, per germline. CDR3 DNA: TGTGCCAGCAGTTGGGGGACATATTCCTACGAGCAGTACTTC. It codes for CASSWGTYSYEQYF.

The V call is TRBV19, the J call TRBJ1-5, with 9 nucleotides matching TRBD1. Germline trimming cut 2 bases from V and 7 bases from J; bases unmatched to any gene: 3. Per germline, CDR1 LNHDA and CDR2 SQIVND (reference sequence). The CDR3 totals 14 residues. The CDR3 protein is CASSITGGGQPQHF. DNA of the CDR3: TGTGCCAGTAGTATAACAGGGGGCGGCCAGCCCCAGCATTTT.

V and J are TRBV28 and TRBJ2-7; 8 nucleotides agree with TRBD2. The V gene end was trimmed by 2 bases and the J gene end by 7 bases; junction bases not matched to a gene: 7. The CDR3 contains 14 residues. Germline CDR1 reads MDHEN; CDR2 reads SYDVKM. The CDR3 coding sequence is TGTGCCAGCAGTTTACCGACGGGAGGGAGAGAGCAGTACTTC. Its protein is CASSLPTGGREQYF.

This clone was counted a single time. The chain recombines TRBV6-5 with TRBJ1-6, with D maybe TRBD1 (6 bases). CDR3 length: 15 residues. Trimming left V 6 bases short and J 6 bases short, with 15 bases between. Germline CDR1 MNHEY, CDR2 SVGAGI. The CDR3 loop is CASSPGTRPNSPLHF. The CDR3 DNA reads as TGTGCCAGCAGCCCCGGGACAAGACCTAATTCACCCCTCCACTTT.

The rearrangement uses TRBV6-6 and TRBJ2-3, with 11 bases matching TRBD1. The V gene's germline CDR1 is MNHNY and CDR2 SVGAGI (reference sequence). CDR3 length: 14 residues. J was trimmed by 4 bases and V by 5 bases; bases with no gene match: 2. The CDR3 DNA reads TGTGCCAGCAGTCGGACAGGGGGCGCAGATACGCAGTATTTT. This codes for CASSRTGGADTQYF.

The rearrangement uses TRBV19 and TRBJ2-6; perhaps TRBD1 as D (5 bases). The length of the CDR3 is 16 residues. The germline V gene has CDR1 LNHDA and CDR2 SQIVND (reference sequence). The ends were cut back, 6 bases at V and 0 bases at J, with 12 bases in the middle. CDR3 loop: CASRTDGISGANVLTF. As DNA, the CDR3 is TGTGCCAGTAGGACAGATGGGATCTCTGGGGCCAACGTCCTGACTTTC.

The chain combines TRBV30 with TRBJ2-5; D might be TRBD2 (5 bases). CDR3 length: 15 residues. V was pared by 5 bases and J by 4 bases, with 20 bases between. Germline V gene data show CDR1 as GTSNPN and CDR2 as SVGIG (reference sequence). As DNA, the CDR3 is TGTGCCTGGTCTAGATGGACTCCCGCGGGAGAGACCCAGTACTTC. It codes for CAWSRWTPAGETQYF.

The chain has TRBV9 and TRBJ1-1; D is unresolved. With 2 bases removed from V and 1 base from J, the gap between germline ends came to 12 bases. The CDR3 totals 15 residues. CDR1 and CDR2 (germline): SGDLS, YYNGEE. As DNA, the CDR3 is TGTGCCAGCAGCGTTCACAGTGGCAGGAACACTGAAGCTTTCTTT. Translating it yields CASSVHSGRNTEAFF.

The rearrangement joins TRBV16 to TRBJ1-5, with 11 bases aligning to TRBD1. Germline CDR1 KGHSY, CDR2 FQNENV. J was trimmed by 5 bases and V by 6 bases; bases with no gene match: 12. The CDR3 is made up of 17 amino acids. The CDR3 bases are TGTGCCAGCAGTCAAACCGGGACAGGGGGATTGGATCAGCCCCAGCATTTT. Its translation is CASSQTGTGGLDQPQHF.

This clone was counted between two and nine times. The chain employs TRBV9 and TRBJ2-1, with 8 bases that match TRBD2. Germline loops: CDR1 SGDLS, CDR2 YYNGEE. The CDR3 has 13 amino acids. V lost 4 bases and J lost 9; bases outside the gene matches: 6. CDR3 amino acids: CASSPVLAGEQFF. The CDR3 DNA reads as TGTGCCAGCAGCCCAGTGCTAGCGGGTGAGCAGTTCTTC.

The genes are TRBV11-2 and TRBJ2-1; a possible D gene is TRBD2 (5 bases). The germline V gene has CDR1 SGHAT and CDR2 FQNNGV. The CDR3 is 14 residues long. With 1 base removed from V and 10 bases from J, the gap between germline ends came to 14 bases. The CDR3 DNA follows: TGTGCCAGCAGCTTAGGAACTTGGACTTCGGAGCAGTTCTTC. This sequence encodes CASSLGTWTSEQFF. Combining the CDR3 with reference TRBV11-2 and TRBJ2-1 gives the whole variable domain EAGVAQSPRYKIIEKRQSVAFWCNPISGHATLYWYQQILGQGPKLLIQFQNNGVVDDSQLPKDRFSAERLKGVDSTLKIQPAKLEDSAVYLCASSLGTWTSEQFFGPGTRLTVL.

This chain joins TRBV6-5 and TRBJ2-2; 15 nucleotides match TRBD2. V shed 4 bases and J 5 bases; nucleotides not matched to a gene: 2. Germline assignment: CDR1 MNHEY and CDR2 SVGAGI. The CDR3 sequence is 16 residues long. CDR3 in amino acids: CASSSGLAGGTGELFF. DNA of the CDR3: TGTGCCAGCAGTTCAGGACTAGCGGGAGGGACCGGGGAGCTGTTTTTT.

This chain uses TRBV6-2 or TRBV6-3 with TRBJ2-5; TRBD1 agrees at 8 bases. With V trimmed by 3 bases and J by 5 bases, 11 bases remained unmatched. Germline CDR1 is MNHEY and CDR2 is SVGEGT. The CDR3 has 16 amino acids. DNA for the CDR3: TGTGCCAGCAGTTATGGAGGACAGGGCAATTTGGAGACCCAGTACTTC. Amino acid sequence: CASSYGGQGNLETQYF.

V and J are TRBV3-1 (or the pseudogene TRBV3-2) and TRBJ1-5; possibly TRBD1 for D (5 bases). Germline-derived CDR1 and CDR2 are LGHDT and YNNKEL (reference sequence). The V end lost 1 base, the J end lost 6 bases, and 13 bases lay between the germline ends. The CDR3 extends over 15 amino acids. CDR3 sequence (DNA): TGTGCCAGCAGCCAAGCCGGGGGAGCTGGTCAGCCCCAGCATTTT. Translation gives CASSQAGGAGQPQHF.

The table lists this clone with a few counts. The V and J genes are TRBV7-3 and TRBJ2-2, with 16 bases identical to TRBD2. CDR3 length: 18 residues. Germline CDR1 is SGHTA and CDR2 is FQGTGA. V shed 6 bases and J 6 bases; nucleotides not matched to a gene: 10. The CDR3 region has the DNA TGTGCCAGCAGTCGGGGACTAGCGGGAGGGCCAAAGGCCGGGGAGCTGTTTTTT. This sequence encodes CASSRGLAGGPKAGELFF.

V and J are TRBV10-1 and TRBJ2-3, with TRBD1 matching 7 bases. V dropped 10 bases and J dropped 6; count of bases not matched to a gene: 19. The CDR3 runs 16 residues. The germline V gene has CDR1 WNHNN and CDR2 SYGVQD (reference sequence). CDR3 DNA: TGCGCCAACCACTCCCCTTTGACAGGGCGCGAGGATACGCAGTATTTT. It encodes CANHSPLTGREDTQYF.